The entry below gives a single T cell receptor beta chain sequence along with its context. This entry is derived from a study of blood T cell repertoires in COVID-19. At the level of the study: Sites across the United States, Italy and Spain contributed samples from acute and convalescent COVID-19.

Enrolled through a virtual design, the participants were between roughly 18 and 100 years of age and came from some 26 US areas. Two negative PCRs, clearance, or symptom resolution were required of recovered Cohort 3 donors. How the authors handled the data: From reference gene primer amplification, estimates of nucleated cell counts were derived. TCRdb's table, derived via immunoSEQ multiplex PCR, lists solely in-frame clones and lacks some. That table is the source of V, J and clone size, and D and trimming were worked out from the DNA. The sample includes some 200,000 clones, 75% to 90% of them seen just once. CDR1 is LGHDT, CDR2 YNNKEL, per germline (reference sequence). CDR3 length equals 15 residues. The V end lost 4 bases, the J end lost 4 bases, and 16 bases lay between the germline ends.

The sequence was collected from a woman aged 25-40 years who had recovered from COVID-19. This sequence joins TRBV3-1 (or the pseudogene TRBV3-2) and TRBJ1-1; D call uncertain. Sequenced: PBMCs or T cells enriched from blood (not recorded which). CDR3 nucleotide sequence: TGTGCCAGCAGCCCACGAAGGGCTCGGGGCACTGAAGCTTTCTTT. This translates into CASSPRRARGTEAFF.